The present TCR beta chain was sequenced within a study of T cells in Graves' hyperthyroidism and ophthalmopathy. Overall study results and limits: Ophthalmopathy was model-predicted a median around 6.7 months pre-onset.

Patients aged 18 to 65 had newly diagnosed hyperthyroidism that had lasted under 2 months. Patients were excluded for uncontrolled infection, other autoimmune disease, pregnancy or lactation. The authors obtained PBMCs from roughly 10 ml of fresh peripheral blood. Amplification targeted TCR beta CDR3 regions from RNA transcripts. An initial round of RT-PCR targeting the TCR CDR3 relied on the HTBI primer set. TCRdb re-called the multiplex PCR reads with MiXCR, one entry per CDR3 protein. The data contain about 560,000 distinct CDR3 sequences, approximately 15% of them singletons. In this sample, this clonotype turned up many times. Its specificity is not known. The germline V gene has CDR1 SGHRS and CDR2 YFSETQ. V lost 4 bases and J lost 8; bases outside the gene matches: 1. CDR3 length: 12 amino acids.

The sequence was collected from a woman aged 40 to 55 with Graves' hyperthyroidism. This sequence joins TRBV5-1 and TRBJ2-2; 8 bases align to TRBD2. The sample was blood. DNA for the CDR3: TGCGCCAGCAGCATAGCGGGAGGGGAGCTGTTTTTT. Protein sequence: CASSIAGGELFF. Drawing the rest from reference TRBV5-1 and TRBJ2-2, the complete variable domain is KAGVTQTPRYLIKTRGQQVTLSCSPISGHRSVSWYQQTPGQGLQFLFEYFSETQRNKGNFPGRFSGRQFSNSRSEMNVSTLELGDSALYLCASSIAGGELFFGEGSRLTVL.